The 26 T cell receptor beta chains below all came from one sample that was sequenced in a study of shared clonotypes between healthy human individuals. Clones were sequenced by immunoSEQ multiplex PCR, and TCRdb holds only the in-frame ones, with some missing. The sample contains fewer than 2.5 million clones, approximately 93% of which appear only once. The sequenced material came from naive CD4+ T cells from PBMCs. Subset: CD45RA+ positively selected. All receptors come from a man between 18 and 29 years old in good health. Some clones in this sample may be carry-over from other donors' samples.

The V and J genes are TRBV2 and TRBJ2-5; 9 bases map to TRBD2. This CDR3 has 13 residues. From germline, CDR1 is SNHLY and CDR2 FYNNEI. V lost 4 bases to trimming and J lost 9 bases; unmatched junction nucleotides: 6. The CDR3 nucleotides are TGTGCCAGCAGTGTGGCGGGAGGGGGGGCCCAGTACTTC. Its protein product is CASSVAGGGAQYF.

The V gene is TRBV29-1, the J gene TRBJ1-5; D remains unclear. The germline V gene has CDR1 SQVTM and CDR2 ANQGSEA. Trimming removed 8 bases from V and 0 bases from J, with 14 bases in between. CDR3 length: 14 amino acids. CDR3 sequence reads: CSPSHQYSNQPQHF. The CDR3 nucleotides read TGCAGCCCGTCACACCAGTATAGCAATCAGCCCCAGCATTTT. Supplemented by reference TRBV29-1 and TRBJ1-5, the full variable domain reads SAVISQKPSRDICQRGTSLTIQCQVDSQVTMMFWYRQQPGQSLTLIATANQGSEATYESGFVIDKFPISRPNLTFSTLTVSNMSPEDSSIYLCSPSHQYSNQPQHFGDGTRLSIL.

The V and J genes are TRBV5-1 and TRBJ1-2; D call uncertain. The CDR3 is 16 residues long. Germline V gene sequence: CDR1 SGHRS, CDR2 YFSETQ. V lost 0 bases and J lost 4, with 16 bases in between. The CDR3 DNA reads as TGCGCCAGCAGCTTGGAGGCCAGCCTCAGGTTCTATGGCTACACCTTC. It translates to CASSLEASLRFYGYTF.

Here the CDR3 DNA reads TGTGCCAGCAGCTTAACGGCTAGCGGGTTCACAGATACGCAGTATTTT. Translating it yields CASSLTASGFTDTQYF. V and J are TRBV7-3 and TRBJ2-3; 8 bases are shared with TRBD2. Germline-derived CDR1 and CDR2 are SGHTA and FQGTGA. Germline trimming cut 0 bases from V and 2 bases from J; bases unmatched to any gene: 4. The CDR3 has 16 amino acids.

This clone was observed a few times. This chain connects TRBV5-1 to TRBJ1-3, with D possibly being TRBD1 (6 bases). Per germline, CDR1 SGHRS and CDR2 YFSETQ. The germline V and J ends were trimmed by 0 bases and 4 bases, with 11 bases remaining between them. This CDR3 contains 15 residues. CDR3 sequence (DNA): TGCGCCAGCAGCTTGGGACAGGCCAGGGGAAACACCATATATTTT. Residues: CASSLGQARGNTIYF.

The CDR3: CASSSRGGAANYGYTF. The DNA for the CDR3 is TGTGCCAGCAGCTCTCGCGGGGGGGCGGCCAACTATGGCTACACCTTC. The chain recombines TRBV7-8 with TRBJ1-2; D may be TRBD1 (6 bases). The CDR3 is made up of 16 amino acids. CDR1 SGHVS and CDR2 FQNEAQ come from the germline V gene. Trimming left V 4 bases short and J 2 bases short, with 17 bases between.

The gene calls are TRBV10-1 and TRBJ2-2; D is uncertain. Trimming pared 5 bases from V and 0 bases from J, leaving 1 base between. This CDR3 is built from 12 residues. Germline loops: CDR1 WNHNN, CDR2 SYGVQD (reference sequence). The chain's CDR3 is CASSSNTGELFF. The CDR3 DNA reads as TGCGCCAGCAGTTCGAACACCGGGGAGCTGTTTTTT.

V and J are TRBV11-3 and TRBJ2-5; 7 nucleotides match TRBD2. CDR3 size: 14 residues. Per the germline V gene, CDR1 is SGHNT and CDR2 is YENEEA. The V gene end was trimmed by 5 bases and the J gene end by 5 bases; junction bases not matched to a gene: 8. CDR3 nucleotide sequence: TGTGCCAGCAGCCCAGGACTAGAAGGGGAGACCCAGTACTTC. Translating gives CASSPGLEGETQYF.

The gene calls are TRBV13 and TRBJ2-1; D remains ambiguous. This CDR3 region has 10 residues. V was pared by 5 bases and J by 14 bases, with 10 bases between. The germline V gene has CDR1 PRHDT and CDR2 FYEKMQ (reference sequence). The CDR3 DNA follows: TGTGCCAGCAGCCCCTCCCGGAAGTTCTTC. Amino acids: CASSPSRKFF.

To note about this clone: At the DNA level, this CDR3 is encoded by other sequences in the same sample as well. The chain links TRBV6-5 to TRBJ2-5, with no clear D. This CDR3 has 14 amino acids. Germline CDR1 and CDR2: MNHEY and SVGAGI. With 1 base removed from V and 1 base from J, the gap between germline ends came to 7 bases. CDR3: CASSYFSGQETQYF. In DNA form, the CDR3 reads TGTGCCAGCAGTTACTTCTCAGGCCAAGAGACCCAGTACTTC.

CDR3 amino acids: CASSLETGPTEAFF. CDR3 DNA sequence: TGCGCCAGCAGCTTGGAAACAGGACCGACAGAGGCTTTCTTT. This chain connects TRBV5-1 to TRBJ1-1; D may be TRBD1 (5 bases). This CDR3 comprises 14 residues. V shed 0 bases and J shed 11 bases, with 17 bases lying between them. Germline V CDR1 and CDR2: SGHRS, YFSETQ.

DNA for the CDR3: TGTGCCACCAGCAGTTGGGGCGGGGGCTCCTACAATGAGCAGTTCTTC. It yields the protein CATSSWGGGSYNEQFF. The rearrangement links TRBV15 to TRBJ2-1; 7 bases map to TRBD2. V trimming: 3 bases; J trimming: 0 bases; junction bases outside the gene matches: 5. Per the germline V gene, CDR1 is LNHNV and CDR2 is YYDKDF (reference sequence). The CDR3 length is 16 residues.

This clone appeared a single time. V and J are TRBV6-1 and TRBJ1-3; D gene ambiguous. V lost 4 bases, J lost 6 bases, and 10 bases lay in between. The CDR3 spans 13 residues. Germline V gives CDR1 MNHNS, CDR2 SASEGT. The CDR3 reads CASSVWFENTIYF. The CDR3 bases are TGTGCCAGCAGTGTTTGGTTTGAAAACACCATATATTTT.

The chain has TRBV19 and TRBJ2-7; D is undetermined. Deletions cut 7 bases from V and 11 bases from J, with 27 bases between. The CDR3 is made up of 15 amino acids. Germline loops: CDR1 LNHDA, CDR2 SQIVND (reference sequence). CDR3 DNA: TGTGCCAGTACCTCCACGGCAGATTTTTCTAGGCGGAAGTACTTC. Its protein is CASTSTADFSRRKYF.

This CDR3 is CASSLVGQYEKLFF. The CDR3, as DNA: TGTGCCAGCAGTTTAGTCGGACAGTATGAAAAACTGTTTTTT. This rearrangement joins TRBV28 to TRBJ1-4; tentative D call: TRBD1 (6 bases). Germline CDR1 reads MDHEN; CDR2 reads SYDVKM. CDR3 size: 14 residues. V lost 2 bases, J lost 6 bases, and 10 bases lay in between.

In its sample, this clone was seen a few times. At one boundary the junction diverges from the germline segment, which might be a read error. This rearrangement joins TRBV7-2 to TRBJ2-7, with unresolved D. The length of the CDR3 is 11 residues. Germline V gene sequence: CDR1 SGHTA, CDR2 FQGNSA. Here the CDR3 reads CASSLAYVQYF. CDR3 DNA sequence: TGTGCCAGCAGCTTAGCGTACGTGCAGTACTTC.

This rearrangement joins TRBV7-7 to TRBJ2-7; perhaps D is TRBD1 or TRBD2 (5 bases each). The V and J ends lost 5 bases and 7 bases respectively, with 21 bases between them. The CDR3 is 15 residues long. Germline CDR1 reads SSHAT; CDR2 reads FNYEAQ (reference sequence). As DNA, the CDR3 is TGTGCCAGCAGCGAACCGGGACCTAAGAGAGGGGAGCAGTACTTC. It specifies CASSEPGPKRGEQYF. Full variable domain (remainder filled in from reference TRBV7-7 and TRBJ2-7): GAGVSQSPRYKVTKRGQDVTLRCDPISSHATLYWYQQALGQGPEFLTYFNYEAQPDKSGLPSDRFSAERPEGSISTLTIQRTEQRDSAMYRCASSEPGPKRGEQYFGPGTRLTVT.

The gene calls are TRBV7-3 and TRBJ2-7; 9 positions agree with TRBD1. This CDR3 comprises 13 residues. Germline V gene sequence: CDR1 SGHTA, CDR2 FQGTGA. Trimming at V came to 5 bases and at J to 6 bases, leaving 5 bases not matched to a gene. The CDR3 region is CASSGQGQGEQYF. The CDR3 DNA is TGTGCCAGCAGCGGACAGGGACAGGGCGAGCAGTACTTC.

The genes are TRBV11-2 and TRBJ2-3; 8 bases match TRBD1. The CDR3 is 15 amino acids. The germline V gene has CDR1 SGHAT and CDR2 FQNNGV. The ends lost 1 base at V and 4 bases at J; junction bases unmatched: 4. CDR3 nucleotides: TGTGCCAGCAGCTTAGCAGGGGGCTTCGCAGATACGCAGTATTTT. It codes for CASSLAGGFADTQYF.

A remark on this clone: The identical CDR3 is also encoded by other nucleotide sequences in the sample. The chain couples TRBV28 to TRBJ2-7, with 10 bases aligning to TRBD1. Per the germline V gene, CDR1 is MDHEN and CDR2 is SYDVKM. The V segment lost 2 bases and the J segment 3 bases; nucleotides outside the gene matches: 4. The CDR3 sequence is 15 residues long. Here the CDR3 reads CASSLPGQGSYEQYF. The DNA for the CDR3 is TGTGCCAGCAGTTTACCGGGACAGGGGAGCTACGAGCAGTACTTC.

This chain links TRBV2 with TRBJ2-2; weak D call: TRBD2 (6 bases). The germline gives CDR1 SNHLY, CDR2 FYNNEI. V was cut by 3 bases and J by 3 bases, with 11 bases left in between. CDR3 length equals 15 residues. CDR3 DNA sequence: TGTGCCAGCAGTGATAGTGAGCGGGACACCGGGGAGCTGTTTTTT. It is translated as CASSDSERDTGELFF.

The chain joins TRBV7-6 to TRBJ2-1; D uncertain. The length of the CDR3 is 12 residues. V was cut by 6 bases and J by 5 bases, with 8 bases left in between. CDR1 is SGHVS and CDR2 is FNYEAQ in the germline V gene. The CDR3 spells CASRGLNNEQFF. CDR3 DNA: TGTGCCAGCAGGGGCCTCAACAATGAGCAGTTCTTC.

The V call is TRBV7-7, the J call TRBJ2-5; 8 nucleotides line up with TRBD2. V trimming: 5 bases; J trimming: 5 bases; junction bases outside the gene matches: 10. Per the germline V gene, CDR1 is SSHAT and CDR2 is FNYEAQ (reference sequence). The CDR3 covers 15 residues. The CDR3 protein is CASSPSVAGWETQYF. DNA of the CDR3: TGTGCCAGCAGCCCATCGGTAGCGGGATGGGAGACCCAGTACTTC.

V is TRBV4-1 and J is TRBJ2-7, with a possible D match to TRBD1 (5 bases). V shed 1 base and J shed 6 bases, with 16 bases lying between them. Germline values: CDR1 MGHRA, CDR2 YSYEKL. CDR3 length equals 15 residues. The CDR3 spells CASSQAGQGNTEQYF. CDR3 bases: TGCGCCAGCAGCCAAGCCGGCCAGGGCAATACCGAGCAGTACTTC.

The chain has TRBV10-1 and TRBJ2-5, with unresolved D. CDR1 WNHNN and CDR2 SYGVQD come from the germline V gene (reference sequence). This CDR3 comprises 15 residues. Trimming took off 3 bases at V and 1 base at J, with 12 bases between the two ends. The CDR3 region has the DNA TGCGCCAGCAGTGAAGCAGGAACTGCCCAAGAGACCCAGTACTTC. Translating it yields CASSEAGTAQETQYF.

This chain joins TRBV6-4 and TRBJ2-1, with 7 bases aligning to TRBD2. The germline gives CDR1 MRHNA, CDR2 SNTAGT. This CDR3 is built from 16 residues. V lost 0 bases and J lost 9; bases outside the gene matches: 11. The CDR3: CASSDSGQRGTSEQFF. The CDR3 coding sequence is TGTGCCAGCAGTGACTCCGGGCAGCGGGGAACAAGTGAGCAGTTCTTC.